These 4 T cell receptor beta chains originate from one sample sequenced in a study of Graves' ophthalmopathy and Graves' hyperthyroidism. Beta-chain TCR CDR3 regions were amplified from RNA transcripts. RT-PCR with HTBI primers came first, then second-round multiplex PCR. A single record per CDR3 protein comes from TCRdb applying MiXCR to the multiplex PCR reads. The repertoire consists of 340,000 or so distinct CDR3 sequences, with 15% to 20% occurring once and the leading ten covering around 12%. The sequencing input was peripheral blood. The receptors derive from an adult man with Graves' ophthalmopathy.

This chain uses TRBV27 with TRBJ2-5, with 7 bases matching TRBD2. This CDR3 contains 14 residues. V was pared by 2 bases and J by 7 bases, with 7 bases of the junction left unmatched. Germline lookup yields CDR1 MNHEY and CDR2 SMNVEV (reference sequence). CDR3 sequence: CASSLGREKGTQYF. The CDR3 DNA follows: TGTGCCAGCAGTTTAGGGCGGGAGAAGGGGACCCAGTACTTC.

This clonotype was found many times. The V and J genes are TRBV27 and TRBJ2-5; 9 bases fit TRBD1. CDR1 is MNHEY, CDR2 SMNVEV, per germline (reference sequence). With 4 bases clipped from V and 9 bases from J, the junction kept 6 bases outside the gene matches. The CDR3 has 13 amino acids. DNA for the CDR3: TGTGCCAGCAGTTCCCCGGGACAGGGTTCCCAGTACTTC. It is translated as CASSSPGQGSQYF.

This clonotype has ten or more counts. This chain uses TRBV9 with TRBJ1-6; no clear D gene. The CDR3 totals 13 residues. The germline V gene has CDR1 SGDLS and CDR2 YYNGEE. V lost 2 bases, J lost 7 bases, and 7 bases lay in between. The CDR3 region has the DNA TGTGCCAGCAGCGTCCGCCTCAATTCACCCCTCCACTTT. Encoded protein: CASSVRLNSPLHF. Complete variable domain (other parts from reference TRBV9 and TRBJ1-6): DSGVTQTPKHLITATGQRVTLRCSPRSGDLSVYWYQQSLDQGLQFLIQYYNGEERAKGNILERFSAQQFPDLHSELNLSSLELGDSALYFCASSVRLNSPLHFGNGTRLTVT.

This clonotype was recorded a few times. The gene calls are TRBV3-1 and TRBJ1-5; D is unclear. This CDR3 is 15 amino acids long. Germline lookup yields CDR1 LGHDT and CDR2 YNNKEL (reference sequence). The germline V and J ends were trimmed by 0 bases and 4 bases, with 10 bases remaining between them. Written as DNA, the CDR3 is TGTGCCAGCAGCCAAGACGTAGGGAGGAATCAGCCCCAGCATTTT. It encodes CASSQDVGRNQPQHF.